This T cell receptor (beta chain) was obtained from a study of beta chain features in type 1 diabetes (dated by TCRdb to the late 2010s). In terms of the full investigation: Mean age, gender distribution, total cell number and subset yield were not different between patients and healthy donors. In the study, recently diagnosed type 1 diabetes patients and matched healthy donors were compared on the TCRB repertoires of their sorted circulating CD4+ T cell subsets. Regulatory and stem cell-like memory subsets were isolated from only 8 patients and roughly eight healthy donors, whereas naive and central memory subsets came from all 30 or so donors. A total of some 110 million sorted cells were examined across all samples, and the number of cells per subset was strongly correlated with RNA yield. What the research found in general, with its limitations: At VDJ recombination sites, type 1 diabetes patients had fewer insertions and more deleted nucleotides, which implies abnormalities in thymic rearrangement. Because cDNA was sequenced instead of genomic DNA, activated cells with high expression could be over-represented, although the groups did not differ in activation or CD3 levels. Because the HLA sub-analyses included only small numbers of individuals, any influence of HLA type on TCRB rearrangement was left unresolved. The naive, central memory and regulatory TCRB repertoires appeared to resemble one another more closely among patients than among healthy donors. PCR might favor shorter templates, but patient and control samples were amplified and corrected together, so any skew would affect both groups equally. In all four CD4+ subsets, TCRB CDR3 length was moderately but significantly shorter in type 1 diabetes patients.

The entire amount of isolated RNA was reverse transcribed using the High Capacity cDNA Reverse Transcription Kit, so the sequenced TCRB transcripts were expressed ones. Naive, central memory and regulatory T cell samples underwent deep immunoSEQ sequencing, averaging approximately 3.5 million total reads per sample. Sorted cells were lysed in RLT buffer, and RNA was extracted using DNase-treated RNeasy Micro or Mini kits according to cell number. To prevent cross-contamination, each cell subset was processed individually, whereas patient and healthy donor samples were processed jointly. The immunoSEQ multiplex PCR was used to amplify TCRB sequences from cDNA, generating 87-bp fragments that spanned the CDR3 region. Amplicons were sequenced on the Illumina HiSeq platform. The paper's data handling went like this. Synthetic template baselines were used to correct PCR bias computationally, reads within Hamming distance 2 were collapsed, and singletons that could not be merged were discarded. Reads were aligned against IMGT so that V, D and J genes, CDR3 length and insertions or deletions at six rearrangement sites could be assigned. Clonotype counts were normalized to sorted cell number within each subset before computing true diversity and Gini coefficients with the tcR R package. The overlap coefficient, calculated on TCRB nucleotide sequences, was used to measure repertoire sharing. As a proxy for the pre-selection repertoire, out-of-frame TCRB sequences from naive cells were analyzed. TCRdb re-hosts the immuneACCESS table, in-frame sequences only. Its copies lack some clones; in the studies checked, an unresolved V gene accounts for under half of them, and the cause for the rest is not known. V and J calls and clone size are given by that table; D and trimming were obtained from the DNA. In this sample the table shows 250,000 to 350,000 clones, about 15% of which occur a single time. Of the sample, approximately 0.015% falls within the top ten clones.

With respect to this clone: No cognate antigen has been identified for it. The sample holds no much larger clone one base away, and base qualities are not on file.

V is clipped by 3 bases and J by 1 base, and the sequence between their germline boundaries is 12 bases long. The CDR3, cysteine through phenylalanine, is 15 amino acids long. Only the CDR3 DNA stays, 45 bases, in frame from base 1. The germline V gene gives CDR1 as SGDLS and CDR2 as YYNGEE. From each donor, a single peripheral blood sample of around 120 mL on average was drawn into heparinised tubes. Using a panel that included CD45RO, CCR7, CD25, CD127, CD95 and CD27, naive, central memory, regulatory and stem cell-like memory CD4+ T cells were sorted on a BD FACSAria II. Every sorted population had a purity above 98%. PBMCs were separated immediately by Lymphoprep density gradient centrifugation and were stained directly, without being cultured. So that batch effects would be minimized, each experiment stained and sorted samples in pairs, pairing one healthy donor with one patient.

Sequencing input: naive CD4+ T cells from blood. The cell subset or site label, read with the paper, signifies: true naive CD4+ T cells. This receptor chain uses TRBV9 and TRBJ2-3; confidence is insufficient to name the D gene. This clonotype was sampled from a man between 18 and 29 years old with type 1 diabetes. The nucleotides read TGTGCCAGCAGCGCCACCTCAGCGCGCACAGATACGCAGTATTTT. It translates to CASSATSARTDTQYF. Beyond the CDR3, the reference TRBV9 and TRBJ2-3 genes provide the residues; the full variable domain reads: DSGVTQTPKHLITATGQRVTLRCSPRSGDLSVYWYQQSLDQGLQFLIQYYNGEERAKGNILERFSAQQFPDLHSELNLSSLELGDSALYFCASSATSARTDTQYFGPGTRLTVL.